The source of this T cell receptor (beta chain) is a study of molecular identifiers for immune sequencing clone quantification. MiXCR, applied by TCRdb to the PCR reads, yields one record per CDR3 protein. The data show a few hundred thousand distinct CDR3 sequences, around 23% seen once. Unmatched junction bases numbered 11, after V lost 2 bases and J lost 4 bases. The CDR3 length is 17 residues. CDR1 is SEHNR and CDR2 is FQNEAQ in the germline V gene (reference sequence). This clonotype was obtained from a human donor in good health. Some libraries in this study had Jurkat cell RNA spiked in. The sequenced sample consisted of naive CD8+ T cells from blood, with Jurkat cell RNA spiked in. Subset meaning: FACS-sorted CD8+CD4-CCR7+CD45RA+ naive T cells. The chain employs TRBV7-9 and TRBJ2-7, with TRBD2 matching 10 bases. CDR3 nucleotides: TGTGCCAGCAGCTTATTTCCTCCGGGACTAGCGTCATACGAGCAGTACTTC. Translation gives CASSLFPPGLASYEQYF.